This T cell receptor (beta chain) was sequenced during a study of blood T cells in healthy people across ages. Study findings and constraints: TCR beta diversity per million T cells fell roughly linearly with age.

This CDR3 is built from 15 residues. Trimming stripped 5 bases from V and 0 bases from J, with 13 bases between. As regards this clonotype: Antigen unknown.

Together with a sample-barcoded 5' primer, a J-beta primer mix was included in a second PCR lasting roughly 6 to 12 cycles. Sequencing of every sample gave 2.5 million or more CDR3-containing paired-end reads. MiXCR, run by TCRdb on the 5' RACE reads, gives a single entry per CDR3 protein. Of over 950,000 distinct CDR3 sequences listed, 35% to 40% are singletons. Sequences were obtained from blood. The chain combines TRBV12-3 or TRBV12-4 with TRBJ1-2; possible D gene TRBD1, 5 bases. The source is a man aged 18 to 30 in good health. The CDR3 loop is CASSPTGPPNYGYTF. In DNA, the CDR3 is TGTGCCAGCAGTCCGACGGGGCCCCCTAACTATGGCTACACCTTC.